A selection of T cell receptor beta chains follows, all from one sample in a study of CD8 T cells in Susac syndrome. TCRdb recomputed calls from the immunoSEQ multiplex PCR reads with MiXCR, one row per CDR3 protein. The sample consists of some 160,000 distinct CDR3 sequences, approximately 95% of them appearing once. The sequencing input was CD8+ T cells from PBMCs. Source of these receptors: a human donor with multiple sclerosis. Both conserved end residues are part of each CDR3. Fields, in order: V gene, clone size, J gene, D gene, CDR3 DNA, CDR3 protein. The D gene is left open where the match is weak. The size entry is marked missing in some rows and otherwise reads once, few, many or a size class.

TRBV27	.	TRBJ1-1	.	TGTGCCAGCTGGCAGGCCACTGAAGCTTTCTTT	CASWQATEAFF
TRBV4-1	once	TRBJ1-5	TRBD1	TGCGCCAGCAGCCAAGAAACAGGGGGAATCAATCAGCCCCAGCATTTT	CASSQETGGINQPQHF
TRBV20-1	.	TRBJ1-3	.	TGCAGTGCTCCGGGACCGATATTAAGCTCTGGAAACACCATATATTTT	CSAPGPILSSGNTIYF
TRBV30	.	TRBJ2-1	.	TGTGCCTGGACCCTCGGCCCTACCAATGAGCAGTTCTTC	CAWTLGPTNEQFF
TRBV7-9	.	TRBJ2-3	.	TGTGCCAGCAGCCGGGTCGCCTCTTCAGATACGCAGTATTTT	CASSRVASSDTQYF
TRBV7-9	.	TRBJ2-7	.	TGTGCCAGCGGGGAGCCCCAGAGTTTGGCTGCCTACGAGCAGTACTTC	CASGEPQSLAAYEQYF
TRBV12-3/TRBV12-4	.	TRBJ1-1	.	TGTGCCAGCAGCCCGCGGGGGGGTCCGGCTGAAGCTTTCTTT	CASSPRGGPAEAFF
TRBV20-1	.	TRBJ2-7	.	TGCAGTGCCCACTCGTGGGGCTACGAGCAGTACTTC	CSAHSWGYEQYF
TRBV20-1	.	TRBJ2-2	.	TGCAGTGCTCCGTCGGCAGCATACACCGGGGAGCTGTTTTTT	CSAPSAAYTGELFF
TRBV9	.	TRBJ2-1	.	TGTGCCAGCAGCGTAGTAGCGGACCCATACCGAGGTGATGAGCAGTTCTTC	CASSVVADPYRGDEQFF
TRBV5-1	.	TRBJ1-1	.	TGCGCCAGCAGCATCTGGGGGCTGGGAGGCACTGAAGCTTTCTTT	CASSIWGLGGTEAFF
TRBV10-3	once	TRBJ2-7	.	TGTGCCATCAGGGATTTAGTGGGAACCTACGAGCAGTACTTC	CAIRDLVGTYEQYF
TRBV7-9	.	TRBJ2-2	TRBD1	TGTGCCAGCAGCTCAAACCGCTTGGGACAGGGAAGTGCCGGGGAGCTGTTTTTT	CASSSNRLGQGSAGELFF
TRBV13	.	TRBJ2-7	TRBD1	TGTGCCAGCAGCCAACAGGACAGGGGCGAGCAGTACTTC	CASSQQDRGEQYF
TRBV7-9	.	TRBJ2-7	.	TGTGCCAGCAGCGAAGCGGATTACTACGAGCAGTACTTC	CASSEADYYEQYF
TRBV14	.	TRBJ2-7	.	TGTGCCAGCAGCCAAGGATCTGTCAACTACGAGCAGTACTTC	CASSQGSVNYEQYF
TRBV11-2	.	TRBJ2-1	TRBD2	TGTGCCAGCAGCCTAAGGACTAGCGGGAGGGAACAGTTCTTC	CASSLRTSGREQFF
TRBV6-5	.	TRBJ1-3	.	TGTGCCAGCAGCCTGGTAACTGACTCTGGAAACACCATATATTTT	CASSLVTDSGNTIYF
TRBV6-5	.	TRBJ1-1	.	TGTGCCAGCAGCCACCGTCTCAACACTGAAGCTTTCTTT	CASSHRLNTEAFF
TRBV6-2/TRBV6-3	once	TRBJ2-2	.	TGTGCCAGCAGTTACGACGGGTTATCATTAGTCGGGGAGCTGTTTTTT	CASSYDGLSLVGELFF
TRBV27	.	TRBJ2-2	.	TGTGCCAGCAGTTTAGGATCCAGGGCCACCGGGGAGCTGTTTTTT	CASSLGSRATGELFF
TRBV7-6	.	TRBJ2-1	.	TGTGCCAGCAGTCTCTCCTCGGGGGGCCTCCAGTTCTTC	CASSLSSGGLQFF
TRBV5-1	few	TRBJ2-7	.	TGCGCCAGCAGCTTGCGCCTAACATACGAGCAGTACTTC	CASSLRLTYEQYF
TRBV15	.	TRBJ2-5	.	TGTGCCACCAGCAGAGAGAAGATGAGGAGGCACCCGGAGACCCAGTACTTC	CATSREKMRRHPETQYF
TRBV7-9	.	TRBJ2-7	.	TGTGCCAGCAGCTTCGGCCGACTCCACTACGAGCAGTACTTC	CASSFGRLHYEQYF
TRBV4-1	.	TRBJ2-5	.	TGCGCCAGCAGTCCCACCCGGGGAAGCAAAGAGACCCAGTACTTC	CASSPTRGSKETQYF
TRBV19	.	TRBJ2-7	TRBD2	TGTGCCAGTAGCGGGAGGATCCCCTACGAGCAGTACTTC	CASSGRIPYEQYF
TRBV24-1	.	TRBJ2-3	TRBD1	TGTGCCACCAGTGATTCCAGGGGGCGAACAACCTTTGGCACAGATACGCAGTATTTT	CATSDSRGRTTFGTDTQYF
TRBV7-3	.	TRBJ2-3	.	TGTGCCAGCAGTCTGACAGGAGTCACAGATACGCAGTATTTT	CASSLTGVTDTQYF
TRBV7-9	.	TRBJ1-5	.	TGTGCCAGCAGCTTGGTATCGGATCAGCCCCAGCATTTT	CASSLVSDQPQHF
TRBV15	once	TRBJ2-7	TRBD2	TGTGCCACCAGCGACCGACTAGCGGACGCAACCTACGAGCAGTACTTC	CATSDRLADATYEQYF
TRBV28	few	TRBJ2-7	TRBD1	TGTGCCAGCAGGTCCGGGACAGGGTACTACGAGCAGTACTTC	CASRSGTGYYEQYF